Listed below are T cell receptor beta chains from one sample, sequenced in a study of cytomegalovirus exposure and HLA in healthy donors. The repertoire was sequenced with immunoSEQ multiplex PCR; TCRdb's copy has only in-frame clones and lacks some. This sample has over 150,000 clones, with approximately 73% found just once. The source material was PBMCs. These receptor sequences come from a man in his fifties or sixties in good health and CMV-seronegative. Each CDR3 is given with its conserved first and last residue. Each record gives: V gene, J gene, clone size, D gene, CDR3 protein, CDR3 DNA. D genes are given only for firm matches. The size of a clone is reported for some rows only, either as once, few or many, or as a class for expanded clones.

V gene: TRBV7-9
J gene: TRBJ1-5
clone size: .
D gene: TRBD1
CDR3 protein: CASSLGAGGRLGNQPQHF
CDR3 DNA: TGTGCCAGCAGCTTAGGGGCAGGGGGACGTCTTGGCAATCAGCCCCAGCATTTT

V gene: TRBV6-5
J gene: TRBJ1-6
clone size: .
D gene: .
CDR3 protein: CASRRQGESPLHF
CDR3 DNA: TGTGCCAGCAGACGGCAGGGTGAATCACCCCTCCACTTT

V gene: TRBV5-3
J gene: TRBJ1-5
clone size: .
D gene: .
CDR3 protein: CARSTCLPQIYSNQPQHF
CDR3 DNA: TGTGCCAGAAGCACCTGCCTTCCACAGATCTATAGCAATCAGCCCCAGCATTTT

V gene: TRBV5-1
J gene: TRBJ2-1
clone size: .
D gene: .
CDR3 protein: CASSLAGLINEQFF
CDR3 DNA: TGCGCCAGCAGCTTGGCCGGTCTCATCAATGAGCAGTTCTTC

V gene: TRBV5-4
J gene: TRBJ1-2
clone size: .
D gene: .
CDR3 protein: CASSLPGIEAYGYTF
CDR3 DNA: TGTGCCAGCAGCTTGCCAGGGATCGAGGCCTATGGCTACACCTTC

V gene: TRBV4-3
J gene: TRBJ1-6
clone size: few
D gene: .
CDR3 protein: CASSHKQGYNSPLHF
CDR3 DNA: TGCGCCAGCAGCCATAAACAGGGTTATAATTCACCCCTCCACTTT

V gene: TRBV4-3
J gene: TRBJ1-2
clone size: once
D gene: .
CDR3 protein: CASSQDATANYGYTF
CDR3 DNA: TGCGCCAGCAGCCAAGACGCGACAGCTAACTATGGCTACACCTTC

V gene: TRBV7-2
J gene: TRBJ2-7
clone size: .
D gene: TRBD1
CDR3 protein: CASSARQGKQYF
CDR3 DNA: TGTGCCAGCAGCGCCCGACAGGGAAAGCAGTACTTC

V gene: TRBV19
J gene: TRBJ2-1
clone size: once
D gene: TRBD1
CDR3 protein: CASVPGQGYSYNEQFF
CDR3 DNA: TGTGCCAGTGTCCCGGGACAGGGCTACTCCTACAATGAGCAGTTCTTC

V gene: TRBV7-2
J gene: TRBJ1-4
clone size: .
D gene: TRBD1
CDR3 protein: CASSMGQGEKLFF
CDR3 DNA: TGTGCCAGCAGCATGGGACAGGGTGAAAAACTGTTTTTT

V gene: TRBV4-3
J gene: TRBJ2-2
clone size: .
D gene: TRBD1
CDR3 protein: CASSPIPGQGANTGELFF
CDR3 DNA: TGCGCCAGCAGCCCTATCCCTGGACAGGGGGCGAACACCGGGGAGCTGTTTTTT

V gene: TRBV7-2
J gene: TRBJ2-1
clone size: .
D gene: TRBD2
CDR3 protein: CASSLGGGSYNEQFF
CDR3 DNA: TGTGCCAGCAGCTTAGGCGGGGGATCCTACAATGAGCAGTTCTTC

V gene: TRBV5-1
J gene: TRBJ1-6
clone size: .
D gene: .
CDR3 protein: CASSGGEPRGSPLHF
CDR3 DNA: TGCGCCAGCAGCGGCGGGGAGCCTCGGGGATCACCCCTCCACTTT

V gene: TRBV19
J gene: TRBJ2-1
clone size: .
D gene: .
CDR3 protein: CASSIADGKGQFF
CDR3 DNA: TGTGCCAGTAGTATAGCGGACGGGAAGGGGCAGTTCTTC

V gene: TRBV9
J gene: TRBJ2-7
clone size: .
D gene: TRBD1
CDR3 protein: CASSVGDSSSYEQYF
CDR3 DNA: TGTGCCAGCAGCGTAGGGGACAGCAGCTCCTACGAGCAGTACTTC

V gene: TRBV11-2
J gene: TRBJ2-7
clone size: few
D gene: TRBD2
CDR3 protein: CASTVAGGHGSYEQYF
CDR3 DNA: TGTGCCAGCACCGTGGCGGGGGGGCATGGGTCCTACGAGCAGTACTTC

V gene: TRBV18
J gene: TRBJ2-2
clone size: .
D gene: .
CDR3 protein: CASSTRRVPGELFF
CDR3 DNA: TGTGCCAGCTCTACCAGGCGGGTCCCCGGGGAGCTGTTTTTT

V gene: TRBV6-5
J gene: TRBJ1-6
clone size: once
D gene: TRBD1
CDR3 protein: CASSHDRQGPLLHF
CDR3 DNA: TGTGCCAGCAGTCACGACCGACAGGGTCCGCTCCTCCACTTT

V gene: TRBV27
J gene: TRBJ1-2
clone size: .
D gene: TRBD1
CDR3 protein: CASSFGQGVDYGYTF
CDR3 DNA: TGTGCCAGCAGTTTCGGACAGGGGGTCGACTATGGCTACACCTTC

V gene: TRBV7-9
J gene: TRBJ1-2
clone size: .
D gene: TRBD1
CDR3 protein: CASSLWRVGTGGYTF
CDR3 DNA: TGTGCCAGCAGCTTATGGAGGGTCGGGACAGGAGGCTACACCTTC

V gene: TRBV10-1
J gene: TRBJ2-7
clone size: .
D gene: TRBD1
CDR3 protein: CASSRQGSYEQYF
CDR3 DNA: TGCGCCAGCAGTCGACAGGGCTCCTACGAGCAGTACTTC

V gene: TRBV7-2
J gene: TRBJ1-3
clone size: few
D gene: .
CDR3 protein: CASSLVGRGNTIYF
CDR3 DNA: TGTGCCAGCAGCTTAGTAGGCCGCGGGAACACCATATATTTT

V gene: TRBV4-1
J gene: TRBJ2-3
clone size: .
D gene: TRBD2
CDR3 protein: CASSQASGTHPTDTQYF
CDR3 DNA: TGCGCCAGCAGCCAAGCCAGCGGGACGCACCCCACAGATACGCAGTATTTT

V gene: TRBV12-5
J gene: TRBJ2-7
clone size: .
D gene: .
CDR3 protein: CASARDSYEQYF
CDR3 DNA: TGTGCTAGTGCCAGGGACTCCTACGAGCAGTACTTC